A selection of T cell receptor beta chains follows, all from one sample in a study of blood T cells in healthy people across ages. Each CDR3 protein is one row after TCRdb ran MiXCR on the 5' RACE reads. The sample records 750,000 or so distinct CDR3 sequences, more than 20% being singletons. This sample was also put to use in a study of T cells of mothers and their children.

The sequenced sample was blood. These receptors came from a boy between 10 and 17 years old in good health. The CDR3 runs from the conserved cysteine through the conserved F or W. A D gene is named only where the DNA matches it firmly. Part of the rows lack a size; the others show once, few, many or a class for expanded clones.

J gene: TRBJ1-2; D gene: TRBD1; clone size: NA; V gene: TRBV29-1; CDR3 DNA: TGCAGCGTTGTGCCACAGGGGTTCGGTGGCTACACCTTC; CDR3 protein: CSVVPQGFGGYTF
J gene: TRBJ2-1; D gene: TRBD2; clone size: NA; V gene: TRBV6-2/TRBV6-3; CDR3 DNA: TGTGCCAGCAGTTTGCGCGGGGGGGCGGGTGAGCAGTTCTTC; CDR3 protein: CASSLRGGAGEQFF
J gene: TRBJ1-5; D gene: NA; clone size: few; V gene: TRBV9; CDR3 DNA: TGTGCCAGCAGCGTAGCCCCCGCGAATCAGCCCCAGCATTTT; CDR3 protein: CASSVAPANQPQHF
J gene: TRBJ2-3; D gene: TRBD2; clone size: few; V gene: TRBV2; CDR3 DNA: TGTGCCAGCACGGGAGGGTCAAGCACAGATACGCAGTATTTT; CDR3 protein: CASTGGSSTDTQYF
J gene: TRBJ1-2; D gene: NA; clone size: few; V gene: TRBV5-6; CDR3 DNA: TGTGCCAGCAGCTTCGGGGTTCTCCGGACTACCGGCACAAATGGCTACACCTTC; CDR3 protein: CASSFGVLRTTGTNGYTF
J gene: TRBJ2-7; D gene: NA; clone size: NA; V gene: TRBV4-1; CDR3 DNA: TGCGCCAGCAGCCTAGGGCAGGAGAAGCAGTACTTC; CDR3 protein: CASSLGQEKQYF
J gene: TRBJ1-2; D gene: NA; clone size: few; V gene: TRBV12-3/TRBV12-4; CDR3 DNA: TGTGCCAGCAGTGGGGAAGAATGGGTGGCTAACTATGGCTACACCTTC; CDR3 protein: CASSGEEWVANYGYTF
J gene: TRBJ2-5; D gene: TRBD2; clone size: few; V gene: TRBV20-1; CDR3 DNA: TGCAGTGCTAGTCGAGCGGGGAACCAAGAGACCCAGTACTTC; CDR3 protein: CSASRAGNQETQYF
J gene: TRBJ1-4; D gene: TRBD1; clone size: NA; V gene: TRBV27; CDR3 DNA: TGTGCCAGCAGTCCTACAGGGGCGCCAACTAATGAAAAACTGTTTTTT; CDR3 protein: CASSPTGAPTNEKLFF
J gene: TRBJ1-2; D gene: TRBD1; clone size: NA; V gene: TRBV7-2; CDR3 DNA: TGTGCCAGCAGCTTACTCGAAAAGCGGAGACAGGGGGACTATGGCTACACCTTC; CDR3 protein: CASSLLEKRRQGDYGYTF
J gene: TRBJ1-4; D gene: NA; clone size: few; V gene: TRBV28; CDR3 DNA: TGTGCCAGCAGTTTAGCGTTGGGTACGGTGATCCAGGGGCTTAATGAAAAACTGTTTTTT; CDR3 protein: CASSLALGTVIQGLNEKLFF
J gene: TRBJ2-7; D gene: TRBD2; clone size: NA; V gene: TRBV10-3; CDR3 DNA: TGTGCCATCAGTGATACGACTAGCGGGTTGTTCGAGCAGTACTTC; CDR3 protein: CAISDTTSGLFEQYF
J gene: TRBJ1-1; D gene: NA; clone size: few; V gene: TRBV6-2/TRBV6-3; CDR3 DNA: TGTGCCAGCAGTTATCCACTCCAAGGGATGACTGAAGCTTTCTTT; CDR3 protein: CASSYPLQGMTEAFF
J gene: TRBJ2-7; D gene: TRBD2; clone size: few; V gene: TRBV20-1; CDR3 DNA: TGCAGTGCTAGAGGAGTAGCGGGGAGCTCCTACGAGCAGTACTTC; CDR3 protein: CSARGVAGSSYEQYF
J gene: TRBJ2-1; D gene: NA; clone size: NA; V gene: TRBV5-6; CDR3 DNA: TGTGCCAGCAGCTTGGGAGTGGGAAGGTCCAACTACAACGAGCAGTTCTTC; CDR3 protein: CASSLGVGRSNYNEQFF
J gene: TRBJ2-5; D gene: TRBD1; clone size: many; V gene: TRBV29-1; CDR3 DNA: TGCAGCTGTGCACAGGGGCTCGGGGAGACCCAGTACTTC; CDR3 protein: CSCAQGLGETQYF
J gene: TRBJ2-1; D gene: NA; clone size: few; V gene: TRBV20-1; CDR3 DNA: TGCAGTGCTAGGGTGACTAGTGGCAATGAGCAGTTCTTC; CDR3 protein: CSARVTSGNEQFF
J gene: TRBJ2-1; D gene: NA; clone size: NA; V gene: TRBV3-1; CDR3 DNA: TGTGCCAGCAGCCAAGTGGGGAGTACCTACAATGAGCAGTTCTTC; CDR3 protein: CASSQVGSTYNEQFF
J gene: TRBJ2-5; D gene: NA; clone size: NA; V gene: TRBV7-7; CDR3 DNA: TGTGCTAGCAGCTCCGATTCTCGACTGGGGGGAGAGACCCAGTACTTC; CDR3 protein: CASSSDSRLGGETQYF
J gene: TRBJ2-7; D gene: NA; clone size: NA; V gene: TRBV7-9; CDR3 DNA: TGTGTCAGCAGTCTGAATTACAGGGTCGGGACCTACGAGCAGTACTTC; CDR3 protein: CVSSLNYRVGTYEQYF
J gene: TRBJ2-1; D gene: TRBD2; clone size: NA; V gene: TRBV20-1; CDR3 DNA: TGCAGTGCTAGAGATGGGGGGGACTACGGGCCCTTGGATGAGCAGTTCTTC; CDR3 protein: CSARDGGDYGPLDEQFF
J gene: TRBJ2-1; D gene: TRBD1; clone size: NA; V gene: TRBV3-1; CDR3 DNA: TGTGCCAGCAGCCAGGGACAGGGCGGGGAGCAGTTCTTC; CDR3 protein: CASSQGQGGEQFF
J gene: TRBJ2-1; D gene: NA; clone size: NA; V gene: TRBV5-4; CDR3 DNA: TGTGCCAGCAGCTTGGATCCTGGGCATGATGAGCAGTTCTTC; CDR3 protein: CASSLDPGHDEQFF